The 27 T cell receptor beta chains below all came from one sample that was sequenced in a study of CD8+ T cells in alopecia areata. The sample's treatment: oral pan-JAK inhibitor, 5-10 mg twice daily. RNA extraction and reverse transcription yielded cDNA as sequencing template. The assay was immunoSEQ multiplex PCR, and TCRdb's table has in-frame clones only and misses some. The sample contains about 250,000 clones, approximately 60% of which appear only once. The source was CD4+ T cells sorted from blood, collected at week 52, from a patient treated with tofacitinib. These receptors were collected from a human donor with alopecia areata.

This rearrangement joins TRBV5-1 to TRBJ1-6, with unresolved D. The CDR3 is 15 residues long. The germline V gene has CDR1 SGHRS and CDR2 YFSETQ. Between the trimmed V and J ends, which lost 0 bases and 7 bases, there was a span of 11 bases. CDR3 sequence: CASSLGVGSNSPLHF. CDR3 coding DNA: TGCGCCAGCAGCTTGGGAGTCGGCAGCAATTCACCCCTCCACTTT.

The chain couples TRBV7-8 to TRBJ2-7; maybe TRBD2 (5 bases). Germline CDR1 reads SGHVS; CDR2 reads FQNEAQ. The CDR3 has 15 amino acids. Trimming shortened V by 1 base and J by 5 bases, and 15 bases separated the two germline ends. This chain's CDR3 is CASSLVASDFHEQYF. CDR3 in DNA: TGTGCCAGCAGCTTAGTAGCGAGCGACTTCCACGAGCAGTACTTC.

This chain joins TRBV4-1 and TRBJ2-2; 11 bases agree with TRBD2. The CDR3 is 18 amino acids. V lost 6 bases to trimming and J lost 4 bases; unmatched junction nucleotides: 13. Germline V lookup: CDR1 MGHRA, CDR2 YSYEKL. CDR3 DNA: TGCGCCAGCAGGGCAAATCCCGGACTAGCGGGTGCCACCGGGGAGCTGTTTTTT. Protein sequence: CASRANPGLAGATGELFF.

V gene TRBV20-1 combines with J gene TRBJ1-2, with D hard to call. Germline V gives CDR1 DFQATT, CDR2 SNEGSKA (reference sequence). V shed 6 bases and J shed 2 bases, with 7 bases lying between them. This CDR3 contains 11 residues. The CDR3 here is CSAPVNYGYTF. In DNA, the CDR3 is TGCAGTGCCCCGGTCAACTATGGCTACACCTTC.

In its sample, this clone was seen a few times. This chain connects TRBV12-5 to TRBJ2-5; D gene unclear. This CDR3 is 19 amino acids long. Trimming cost V 6 bases and J 2 bases, with 28 bases left between them. Germline assignment: CDR1 LGHNT and CDR2 FRNRAP. CDR3 nucleotide sequence: TGTGCTAGTGGCCCGGGCGAGGAACTTCGTAAGCCAAGACAAGAGACCCAGTACTTC. The encoded protein is CASGPGEELRKPRQETQYF.

The chain combines TRBV23-1 with TRBJ2-7, with 12 positions matching TRBD2. TRBV23-1 is assigned to the ORF class and has an uncertain function. The CDR3 is 16 amino acids. With 8 bases clipped from V and 3 bases from J, the junction kept 11 bases outside the gene matches. The CDR3 sequence: CASALAGGPNIYEQYF. CDR3 in DNA: TGCGCCAGCGCCCTAGCGGGGGGGCCGAATATCTACGAGCAGTACTTC.

The chain employs TRBV30 and TRBJ2-5; no clear D gene. The V gene lost 3 bases and the J gene lost 3 bases, with 11 bases spanning the gap. The CDR3 totals 13 residues. Per germline, CDR1 GTSNPN and CDR2 SVGIG (reference sequence). DNA of the CDR3: TGTGCCTGGAGCTACCGTCTGGAAGAGACCCAGTACTTC. Its protein product is CAWSYRLEETQYF.

This clone appeared a few times. The V gene is TRBV23-1, the J gene TRBJ1-5; tentative D call: TRBD1 (5 bases). TRBV23-1 falls under the ORF class, with uncertain function. The CDR3 contains 14 residues. Between the trimmed V and J ends, which lost 2 bases and 0 bases, there was a span of 5 bases. For the CDR3, the DNA is TGCGCCAGCAGTCAAGGGGGTAGCAATCAGCCCCAGCATTTT. This encodes CASSQGGSNQPQHF.

V and J are TRBV30 and TRBJ2-3; 8 positions agree with TRBD2. This CDR3 spans 15 amino acids. Germline-derived CDR1 and CDR2 are GTSNPN and SVGIG (reference sequence). Trimming took 0 bases from V and 5 from J; bases not matched to a gene: 7. CDR3: CAWSVGLAGRDTQYF. As DNA, the CDR3 is TGTGCCTGGAGTGTAGGGCTAGCGGGTCGAGATACGCAGTATTTT. Variable domain in full (rest from reference TRBV30 and TRBJ2-3): SQTIHQWPATLVQPVGSPLSLECTVEGTSNPNLYWYRQAAGRGLQLLFYSVGIGQISSEVPQNLSASRPQDRQFILSSKKLLLSDSGFYLCAWSVGLAGRDTQYFGPGTRLTVL.

This clone is a singleton in its sample. The chain uses TRBV11-1 and TRBJ1-1; D remains ambiguous. The CDR3 runs to 10 residues. Trimming left V 10 bases short and J 1 base short, with 4 bases between. Germline V gene sequence: CDR1 SGHAT, CDR2 FQDESV (reference sequence). The CDR3 region is CATKNTEAFF. The CDR3 nucleotides are TGTGCCACCAAGAACACTGAAGCTTTCTTT.

The chain links TRBV7-9 to TRBJ1-5; D not resolved. This CDR3 has 14 amino acids. V was clipped by 5 bases and J by 0 bases, with 8 bases between them. In germline, CDR1 is SEHNR, CDR2 FQNEAQ (reference sequence). This CDR3 is CASSGENSNQPQHF. The DNA for the CDR3 is TGTGCCAGCAGCGGAGAGAATAGCAATCAGCCCCAGCATTTT. The full variable domain, rest sourced from reference TRBV7-9 and TRBJ1-5, is DTGVSQNPRHKITKRGQNVTFRCDPISEHNRLYWYRQTLGQGPEFLTYFQNEAQLEKSRLLSDRFSAERPKGSFSTLEIQRTEQGDSAMYLCASSGENSNQPQHFGDGTRLSIL.

CDR3 protein: CASSLTQAGPGYGYTF. CDR3 nucleotides: TGTGCCAGCAGTTTAACCCAAGCAGGGCCGGGCTATGGCTACACCTTC. The chain recombines TRBV27 with TRBJ1-2, with D maybe TRBD1 (5 bases). The CDR3 consists of 16 residues. CDR1 is MNHEY, CDR2 SMNVEV, per germline (reference sequence). Trimming took 2 bases from V and 4 from J, leaving 17 bases between them.

The chain couples TRBV7-9 to TRBJ2-5, with 9 bases matching TRBD1. V lost 4 bases, J lost 4 bases, and 4 bases stayed unmatched. CDR1 is SEHNR, CDR2 FQNEAQ, per germline (reference sequence). The CDR3 sequence is 14 residues long. The CDR3 nucleotides are TGTGCCAGCAGCTCCGGGACAGGGAGAGAGACCCAGTACTTC. It translates to CASSSGTGRETQYF.

V and J are TRBV7-9 and TRBJ1-1; no clear D. Trimming removed 4 bases at V and 12 bases at J, with 21 bases between. Per the germline V gene, CDR1 is SEHNR and CDR2 is FQNEAQ (reference sequence). This CDR3 spans 14 amino acids. This chain's CDR3 is CASSSRPTELGTFF. DNA for the CDR3: TGTGCCAGCAGCTCTCGCCCGACCGAACTCGGGACTTTCTTT.

As to this clone: The junction departs from germline at one end; a sequencing error may be responsible. The genes are TRBV4-1 and TRBJ1-4, with unresolved D. There are 16 residues in the CDR3. Looked up from germline, CDR1 is MGHRA and CDR2 is YSYEKL. In DNA, the CDR3 is TGCGCCAGCGGCCAAGAGAGGACTGGTGTTAATGAAAAACTGTTTTTT. It specifies CASGQERTGVNEKLFF.

The chain is built from TRBV5-6 and TRBJ1-2, with no clear D. CDR1 is SGHDT, CDR2 YYEEEE, per germline. CDR3 length equals 12 residues. Trimming removed 2 bases from V and 6 bases from J, with 8 bases in between. CDR3 nucleotides: TGTGCCAGCAGCTTTGTAAAGGATGGCTACACCTTC. Translation: CASSFVKDGYTF.

In its sample, this clone was seen a few times. The chain uses TRBV7-2 and TRBJ1-4; no clear D gene. V was clipped by 3 bases and J by 8 bases, with 7 bases between them. Germline-derived CDR1 and CDR2 are SGHTA and FQGNSA. The CDR3 covers 12 residues. CDR3 DNA: TGTGCCAGCAGCTTTGGAGGGGAAAAACTGTTTTTT. It encodes CASSFGGEKLFF. Full variable domain (missing parts from reference TRBV7-2 and TRBJ1-4): GAGVSQSPSNKVTEKGKDVELRCDPISGHTALYWYRQSLGQGLEFLIYFQGNSAPDKSGLPSDRFSAERTGGSVSTLTIQRTQQEDSAVYLCASSFGGEKLFFGSGTQLSVL.

The gene calls are TRBV5-1 and TRBJ2-1; 8 bases agree with TRBD2. CDR1 is SGHRS and CDR2 is YFSETQ in the germline V gene. J gave up 3 bases and V 1 base, and 6 bases lay outside the gene matches. This CDR3 has 16 residues. CDR3 sequence: CASSLFVAGSYNEQFF. The CDR3, as DNA: TGCGCCAGCAGCTTGTTTGTAGCGGGGAGCTACAATGAGCAGTTCTTC.

This rearrangement joins TRBV30 to TRBJ1-1; the D is unclear. The CDR3 extends over 13 amino acids. Germline CDR1 is GTSNPN and CDR2 is SVGIG (reference sequence). The V and J ends lost 3 bases and 2 bases respectively, with 10 bases between them. The CDR3 sequence is CAWSPFINTEAFF. The CDR3 DNA follows: TGTGCCTGGAGCCCTTTCATTAACACTGAAGCTTTCTTT. The full variable domain, rest sourced from reference TRBV30 and TRBJ1-1, is SQTIHQWPATLVQPVGSPLSLECTVEGTSNPNLYWYRQAAGRGLQLLFYSVGIGQISSEVPQNLSASRPQDRQFILSSKKLLLSDSGFYLCAWSPFINTEAFFGQGTRLTVV.

This chain uses TRBV30 with TRBJ1-3; TRBD1 agrees at 8 bases. CDR3 length: 13 amino acids. Germline loops: CDR1 GTSNPN, CDR2 SVGIG (reference sequence). The V and J ends lost 2 bases and 4 bases, in that order; junction bases with no gene match: 1. DNA for the CDR3: TGTGCCTGGAGTCCAGGGGGCGGAAACACCATATATTTT. Amino acid sequence: CAWSPGGGNTIYF.

V and J are TRBV4-1 and TRBJ1-5; 8 bases are a match to TRBD1. The length of the CDR3 is 17 residues. After removal of 1 base from V and 2 bases from J, the junction contained 7 bases not matched to a gene. Germline V gene lookup returns CDR1 MGHRA and CDR2 YSYEKL. The chain's CDR3 is CASSQVGAGGRNQPQHF. CDR3 DNA sequence: TGCGCCAGCAGCCAAGTGGGAGCAGGGGGCCGCAATCAGCCCCAGCATTTT.

The CDR3 DNA follows: TGCAGTGCTGAGTTAGGTGAAAAACTGTTTTTT. Protein: CSAELGEKLFF. The chain recombines TRBV20-1 with TRBJ1-4; no reliable D call. V was pared by 5 bases and J by 7 bases, with 8 bases between. CDR1 DFQATT and CDR2 SNEGSKA come from the germline V gene (reference sequence). This CDR3 is built from 11 residues.

The CDR3 DNA sequence: TGTGCCAGCAGCTTAGTGCAGGCCGGCTATGGCTACACCTTC. Amino acid sequence: CASSLVQAGYGYTF. The chain joins TRBV7-9 to TRBJ1-2; D remains ambiguous. Trimming shortened V by 1 base and J by 4 bases, and 10 bases separated the two germline ends. The CDR3 covers 14 residues. From germline, CDR1 is SEHNR and CDR2 FQNEAQ (reference sequence).

The chain links TRBV7-8 to TRBJ2-4; the match to TRBD1 covers 7 bases. Trimming removed 4 bases from V and 4 bases from J; junction bases left unmatched: 4. This CDR3 region has 14 residues. Germline V lookup: CDR1 SGHVS, CDR2 FQNEAQ. The CDR3 protein is CASSYRQGKNIQYF. CDR3 coding DNA: TGTGCCAGCAGCTACCGACAGGGAAAAAACATTCAGTACTTC.

This clone was detected a few times. The chain combines TRBV5-1 with TRBJ1-2; 8 nucleotides match TRBD1. The CDR3 consists of 14 residues. Germline CDR1 SGHRS, CDR2 YFSETQ. The ends lost 2 bases at V and 6 bases at J; junction bases unmatched: 6. The CDR3 is CASSFGATGDGYTF. The CDR3 nucleotides read TGCGCCAGCAGCTTTGGTGCGACAGGGGATGGCTACACCTTC.

This clone came up once. The chain recombines TRBV7-9 with TRBJ1-1, with 7 nucleotides matching TRBD1. The germline CDR1 and CDR2 sequences are SEHNR and FQNEAQ (reference sequence). The CDR3 has 14 amino acids. V was clipped by 3 bases and J by 7 bases; unmatched bases: 8. The CDR3 DNA reads as TGTGCCAGCAGCTTTAACCGGGACAGCCATGAAGCTTTCTTT. It specifies CASSFNRDSHEAFF. Supplemented by reference TRBV7-9 and TRBJ1-1, the full variable domain reads DTGVSQNPRHKITKRGQNVTFRCDPISEHNRLYWYRQTLGQGPEFLTYFQNEAQLEKSRLLSDRFSAERPKGSFSTLEIQRTEQGDSAMYLCASSFNRDSHEAFFGQGTRLTVV.

V is TRBV5-1 and J is TRBJ2-1; 8 bases match TRBD2. V trimming: 0 bases; J trimming: 3 bases; junction bases outside the gene matches: 2. In germline, CDR1 is SGHRS, CDR2 YFSETQ. The CDR3 runs to 15 residues. The chain's CDR3 is CASSLAGTSYNEQFF. The CDR3 DNA reads as TGCGCCAGCAGCTTGGCCGGGACTAGCTACAATGAGCAGTTCTTC. Variable domain in full (rest from reference TRBV5-1 and TRBJ2-1): KAGVTQTPRYLIKTRGQQVTLSCSPISGHRSVSWYQQTPGQGLQFLFEYFSETQRNKGNFPGRFSGRQFSNSRSEMNVSTLELGDSALYLCASSLAGTSYNEQFFGPGTRLTVL.